This T cell receptor beta chain was recovered during a study of cytomegalovirus exposure and HLA in healthy donors. Whole-study findings and limits: The number of N-insertions in an Asian-associated ancestry cluster was reportedly below the approximately 700-donor mean in a later analysis. The study listed 150 to 200 cytomegalovirus-associated TCR beta chains. The study dropped some indistinguishable V segments, TRBV6-2 and TRBV6-3 among them.

PCR involved 60 Vbeta and 13 Jbeta primers. The authors' processing: Tens of millions of unique TCR beta chains, roughly 11 million shared, were counted in a later analysis. Assay used: immunoSEQ multiplex PCR; TCRdb lists only in-frame clones, some missing. That table is the source of V, J and clone size, and D and trimming were worked out from the DNA. The table lists about 130,000 clones, around 77% of them singletons, with roughly 1.8% in the top ten. To note about this clone: As yet, its antigen is unknown.

V dropped 6 bases and J dropped 6 bases, with 6 bases sitting between them. The CDR3 length is 11 residues. Germline V gene data show CDR1 as LNHDA and CDR2 as SQIVND (reference sequence). This receptor was taken from a woman aged 45-59 years in good health and CMV-seronegative. Sequences were obtained from PBMCs. The chain carries TRBV19 and TRBJ1-5; D remains unclear. CDR3 protein: CASSSSQPQHF. The CDR3 DNA reads as TGTGCCAGTAGCTCCTCTCAGCCCCAGCATTTT.